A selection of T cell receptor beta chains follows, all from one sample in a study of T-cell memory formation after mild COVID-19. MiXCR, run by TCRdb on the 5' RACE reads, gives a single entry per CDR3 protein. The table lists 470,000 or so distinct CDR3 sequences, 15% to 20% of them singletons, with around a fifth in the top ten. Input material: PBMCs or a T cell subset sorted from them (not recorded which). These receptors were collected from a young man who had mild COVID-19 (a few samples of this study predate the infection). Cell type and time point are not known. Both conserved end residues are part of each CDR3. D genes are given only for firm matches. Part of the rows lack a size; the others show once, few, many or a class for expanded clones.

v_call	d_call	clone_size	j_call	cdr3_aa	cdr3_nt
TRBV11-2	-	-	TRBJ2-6	CASATPGANVLTF	TGTGCCAGCGCCACCCCTGGGGCCAACGTCCTGACTTTC
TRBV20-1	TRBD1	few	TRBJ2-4	CSARDWKGARDIQYF	TGCAGTGCTAGGGATTGGAAGGGGGCGCGGGACATTCAGTACTTC
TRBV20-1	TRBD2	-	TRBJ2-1	CSARGDAGGGEQFF	TGCAGTGCTAGAGGGGACGCGGGGGGAGGTGAGCAGTTCTTC
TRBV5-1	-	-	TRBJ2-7	CASSLNREQYF	TGCGCCAGCAGCTTAAACCGGGAGCAGTACTTC
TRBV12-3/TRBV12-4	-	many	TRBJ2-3	CASSLVVDTQYF	TGTGCCAGCAGCCTGGTGGTAGATACGCAGTATTTT
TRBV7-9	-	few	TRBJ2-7	CASSLEGYGYEQYF	TGTGCCAGCAGCTTAGAGGGTTATGGGTACGAGCAGTACTTC
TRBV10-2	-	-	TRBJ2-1	CASSESGLLYYNEQFF	TGCGCCAGCAGTGAGTCTGGACTACTTTACTACAATGAGCAGTTCTTC
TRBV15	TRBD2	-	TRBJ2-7	CATSERGNYEQYF	TGTGCCACCAGCGAGCGGGGGAACTACGAGCAGTACTTC
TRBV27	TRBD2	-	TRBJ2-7	CASSLRLAHEQYF	TGTGCCAGCAGTTTAAGACTAGCACACGAGCAGTACTTC
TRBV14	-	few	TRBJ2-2	CASSQVGLVVTGELFF	TGTGCCAGCAGCCAAGTAGGCCTGGTGGTCACCGGGGAGCTGTTTTTT
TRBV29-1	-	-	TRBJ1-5	CSVGGPNQPQHF	TGCAGCGTTGGGGGGCCCAATCAGCCCCAGCATTTT